Following are 20 T cell receptor beta chains from one sample sequenced in a study of cytomegalovirus exposure and HLA in healthy donors (dated by TCRdb to about 2017). Libraries came from the immunoSEQ multiplex PCR assay. The multiplex PCR relied on a mix of 60 forward primers for TCR Vbeta segments and 13 reverse primers for TCR Jbeta segments. TCRdb retrieved this table from immuneACCESS and kept in-frame rearrangements only. Not all clones are present; in checked studies, unresolved V genes account for under half, and no reason is known for the remainder. The sample's table covers approximately 190,000 clones. The top ten constitute about 0.74% of the sample. The sample was PBMCs. These receptors all come from a boy aged 5 to 17 in good health and CMV-seronegative.

The chain is built from TRBV18 and TRBJ2-3, with D perhaps TRBD1 (5 bases). This CDR3 spans 13 amino acids. CDR1 is KGHSH, CDR2 LQKENI, per germline. Between the trimmed V and J ends, which lost 3 bases and 7 bases, there was a span of 11 bases. CDR3 sequence (DNA): TGTGCCAGCTCACCTGACAGAGTTCATACGCAGTATTTT. Amino acids: CASSPDRVHTQYF.

This sequence joins TRBV7-9 and TRBJ2-7, with a weak D call TRBD2 (5 bases). Trimming pared 5 bases from V and 3 bases from J, leaving 17 bases between. The V gene's germline CDR1 is SEHNR and CDR2 FQNEAQ (reference sequence). The CDR3 has 15 residues. In DNA form, the CDR3 reads TGTGCCAGCAGCCTAGGGTCGGGGAAACTCTACGAGCAGTACTTC. Its translation: CASSLGSGKLYEQYF.

CDR3 protein: CSVHKENSYEQYF. DNA for the CDR3: TGCAGCGTTCACAAGGAGAATTCCTACGAGCAGTACTTC. This chain connects TRBV29-1 to TRBJ2-5, with D uncertain. The J call may be faulty, since TRBJ2-7 better matches the DNA end. Germline V gives CDR1 SQVTM, CDR2 ANQGSEA. CDR3 length: 13 amino acids.

The CDR3 sequence is CASGSQGGGETQYF. The CDR3 nucleotides are TGTGCCAGCGGGAGTCAAGGGGGTGGGGAGACCCAGTACTTC. The V call is TRBV5-4, the J call TRBJ2-5, with a tentative D call TRBD1 (6 bases). Between the trimmed V and J ends, which lost 7 bases and 5 bases, there was a span of 18 bases. Germline CDR1 SGHNT, CDR2 YYREEE (reference sequence). The CDR3 length is 14 residues. The full variable domain, in which reference TRBV5-4 and TRBJ2-5 provide the parts outside the CDR3, is ETGVTQSPTHLIKTRGQQVTLRCSSQSGHNTVSWYQQALGQGPQFIFQYYREEENGRGNFPPRFSGLQFPNYSSELNVNALELDDSALYLCASGSQGGGETQYFGPGTRLLVL.

Of note for this clone: Other DNA sequences from this sample encode an identical CDR3 as well. J is TRBJ2-7 and V is TRBV5-1; TRBD1 matches 10 bases. This CDR3 region has 14 residues. Trimming removed 3 bases from V and 3 bases from J; junction bases left unmatched: 3. Germline loops: CDR1 SGHRS, CDR2 YFSETQ. The CDR3: CASSSGTGDYEQYF. The CDR3 DNA reads as TGCGCCAGCAGCTCCGGGACAGGGGACTACGAGCAGTACTTC.

The chain carries TRBV5-1 and TRBJ2-4; D might be TRBD1 (7 bases). The CDR3 totals 14 residues. Germline values: CDR1 SGHRS, CDR2 YFSETQ. V was cut by 5 bases and J by 5 bases, with 14 bases left in between. The chain's CDR3 is CASRRQGGENIQYF. DNA of the CDR3: TGCGCCAGCAGGCGGCAGGGGGGCGAAAACATTCAGTACTTC.

CDR3 nucleotides: TGCGCCAGCAGCTTGGTAAGGGGGAGAGACTATGGCTACACCTTC. Its translation is CASSLVRGRDYGYTF. The chain carries TRBV5-1 and TRBJ1-2; the D gene is possibly TRBD1 (6 bases). The ends were cut back, 0 bases at V and 3 bases at J, with 12 bases in the middle. The CDR3 runs to 15 residues. From germline, CDR1 is SGHRS and CDR2 YFSETQ. The full variable domain, in which reference TRBV5-1 and TRBJ1-2 provide the parts outside the CDR3, is KAGVTQTPRYLIKTRGQQVTLSCSPISGHRSVSWYQQTPGQGLQFLFEYFSETQRNKGNFPGRFSGRQFSNSRSEMNVSTLELGDSALYLCASSLVRGRDYGYTFGSGTRLTVV.

The chain is built from TRBV6-4 and TRBJ2-2; TRBD1 matches 8 bases. Germline V gives CDR1 MRHNA, CDR2 SNTAGT. The CDR3 contains 13 residues. J gave up 3 bases and V 8 bases, and 2 bases lay outside the gene matches. The CDR3 coding sequence is TGTGCCAGCCAGGGACAGGACACCGGGGAGCTGTTTTTT. As protein: CASQGQDTGELFF.

The gene calls are TRBV6-5 and TRBJ2-3, with TRBD1 matching 9 bases. Germline trimming cut 0 bases from V and 8 bases from J; bases unmatched to any gene: 9. Germline V gene lookup returns CDR1 MNHEY and CDR2 SVGAGI. This CDR3 spans 16 amino acids. The CDR3 spells CASSYSPGQGRSTQYF. The CDR3, as DNA: TGTGCCAGCAGTTACTCACCGGGACAGGGACGGAGTACGCAGTATTTT.

The V call is TRBV5-1, the J call TRBJ2-5, with D uncertain. The CDR3 extends over 16 amino acids. V was clipped by 1 base and J by 5 bases, with 18 bases between them. Germline V gene data show CDR1 as SGHRS and CDR2 as YFSETQ. CDR3 DNA sequence: TGCGCCAGCAGCTTGTTAGTTTACGGGTCGGTGGAGACCCAGTACTTC. Translated: CASSLLVYGSVETQYF.

The CDR3 is CASSLGGRGIDEQYF. The CDR3 DNA follows: TGTGCCAGCAGCTTAGGTGGCAGGGGGATCGACGAGCAGTACTTC. The chain couples TRBV11-2 to TRBJ2-7; TRBD1 matches at 7 bases. This CDR3 region has 15 residues. The V and J ends lost 1 base and 5 bases, in that order; junction bases with no gene match: 8. Germline values: CDR1 SGHAT, CDR2 FQNNGV.

The V and J genes are TRBV5-1 and TRBJ1-3; 7 positions agree with TRBD1. The length of the CDR3 is 17 residues. Germline CDR1 reads SGHRS; CDR2 reads YFSETQ. V lost 4 bases to trimming and J lost 0 bases; unmatched junction nucleotides: 10. CDR3 sequence: CASSPLGQRNSGNTIYF. Written as DNA, the CDR3 is TGCGCCAGCAGCCCCTTGGGACAGCGAAACTCTGGAAACACCATATATTTT.

The chain couples TRBV9 to TRBJ2-1; 12 nucleotides align to TRBD2. Germline V gives CDR1 SGDLS, CDR2 YYNGEE. CDR3 size: 15 residues. After removal of 3 bases from V and 4 bases from J, the junction contained 2 bases not matched to a gene. The DNA for the CDR3 is TGTGCCAGCAGCGCTAGCGGGGGGGCATACAATGAGCAGTTCTTC. This encodes CASSASGGAYNEQFF.

The chain couples TRBV7-2 to TRBJ2-7; 8 nucleotides align to TRBD2. Germline CDR1 SGHTA, CDR2 FQGNSA. This CDR3 contains 14 residues. With 5 bases clipped from V and 3 bases from J, the junction kept 6 bases outside the gene matches. CDR3 DNA sequence: TGTGCCAGCAGCCCCTATGCGGGGGGCTACGAGCAGTACTTC. It encodes CASSPYAGGYEQYF.

The chain joins TRBV2 to TRBJ2-7; D is possibly TRBD1 (6 bases). This CDR3 has 14 amino acids. V gave up 2 bases and J gave up 5 bases, with 13 bases separating them. From germline, CDR1 is SNHLY and CDR2 FYNNEI. CDR3 in DNA: TGTGCCAGCAGTGAATGGGACATTGGTAACGAGCAGTACTTC. It translates to CASSEWDIGNEQYF.

V and J are TRBV4-1 and TRBJ2-3, with no clear D. This CDR3 region has 13 residues. Trimming removed 6 bases from V and 2 bases from J, with 9 bases in between. CDR1 and CDR2 (germline): MGHRA, YSYEKL. CDR3 nucleotides: TGCGCCAGCAGGGCGGCGTCCACAGATACGCAGTATTTT. This codes for CASRAASTDTQYF.

The chain employs TRBV2 and TRBJ2-3; 10 bases fit TRBD2. V lost 6 bases to trimming and J lost 3 bases; unmatched junction nucleotides: 6. CDR1 and CDR2 (germline): SNHLY, FYNNEI. The CDR3 spans 15 residues. The CDR3 nucleotides are TGTGCCAGCAGGGAGCGGGGGGGCGTGACAGATACGCAGTATTTT. This codes for CASRERGGVTDTQYF.

The chain recombines TRBV9 with TRBJ2-6, with 9 nucleotides matching TRBD1. CDR3 length: 17 amino acids. V lost 2 bases, J lost 0 bases, and 3 bases stayed unmatched. Germline values: CDR1 SGDLS, CDR2 YYNGEE. The CDR3: CASSVGTGHSGANVLTF. The CDR3 DNA reads as TGTGCCAGCAGCGTGGGGACAGGGCACTCTGGGGCCAACGTCCTGACTTTC.

The rearrangement uses TRBV7-9 and TRBJ2-1, with D perhaps TRBD1 (5 bases). The CDR3 has 17 residues. V was shortened by 3 bases and J by 7 bases, with 22 bases between the two germline ends. Germline lookup yields CDR1 SEHNR and CDR2 FQNEAQ (reference sequence). The CDR3 loop is CASSFLVRLADMNEQFF. The CDR3 region has the DNA TGTGCCAGCAGCTTTCTAGTAAGGCTTGCGGACATGAATGAGCAGTTCTTC.

The V gene is TRBV7-3, the J gene TRBJ1-1; possible D gene TRBD1, 5 bases. Trimming took off 4 bases at V and 8 bases at J, with 17 bases between the two ends. This CDR3 contains 14 residues. Germline V lookup: CDR1 SGHTA, CDR2 FQGTGA. For the CDR3, the DNA is TGTGCCAGCAGCTATAGCCCCGGAAAGGGGGAAGCTTTCTTT. Encoded protein: CASSYSPGKGEAFF.